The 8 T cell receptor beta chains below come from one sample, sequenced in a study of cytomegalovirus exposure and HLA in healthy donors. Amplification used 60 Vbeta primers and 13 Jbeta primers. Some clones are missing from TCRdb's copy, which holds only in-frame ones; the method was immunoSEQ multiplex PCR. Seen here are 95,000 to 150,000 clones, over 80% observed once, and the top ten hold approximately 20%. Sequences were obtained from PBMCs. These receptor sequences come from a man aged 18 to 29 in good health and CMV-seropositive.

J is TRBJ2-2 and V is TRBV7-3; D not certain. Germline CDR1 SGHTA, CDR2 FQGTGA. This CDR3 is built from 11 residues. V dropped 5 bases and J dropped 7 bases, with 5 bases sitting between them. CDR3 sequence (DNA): TGTGCCAGCAGCATTAGCGGGGAGCTGTTTTTT. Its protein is CASSISGELFF.

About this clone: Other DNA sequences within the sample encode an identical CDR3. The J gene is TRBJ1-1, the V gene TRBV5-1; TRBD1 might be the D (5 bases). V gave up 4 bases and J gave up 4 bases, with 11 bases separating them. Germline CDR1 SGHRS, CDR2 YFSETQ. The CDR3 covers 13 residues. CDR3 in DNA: TGCGCCAGCAGCCTTCAGGGTGGCACTGAAGCTTTCTTT. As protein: CASSLQGGTEAFF.

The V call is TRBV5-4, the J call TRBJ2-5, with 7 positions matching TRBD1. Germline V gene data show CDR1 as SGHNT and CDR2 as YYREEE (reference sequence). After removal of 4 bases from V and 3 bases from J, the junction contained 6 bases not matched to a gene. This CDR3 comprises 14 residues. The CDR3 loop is CASSPRTGEETQYF. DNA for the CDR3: TGTGCCAGCAGCCCCCGGACAGGCGAAGAGACCCAGTACTTC. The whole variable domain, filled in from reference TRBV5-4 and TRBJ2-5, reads ETGVTQSPTHLIKTRGQQVTLRCSSQSGHNTVSWYQQALGQGPQFIFQYYREEENGRGNFPPRFSGLQFPNYSSELNVNALELDDSALYLCASSPRTGEETQYFGPGTRLLVL.

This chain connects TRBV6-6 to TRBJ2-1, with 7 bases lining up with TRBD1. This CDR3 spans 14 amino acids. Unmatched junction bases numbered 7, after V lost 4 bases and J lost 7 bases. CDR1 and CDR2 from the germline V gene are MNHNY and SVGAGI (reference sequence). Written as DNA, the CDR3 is TGTGCCAGCAGTTCCACCGGGACAGAGAATGAGCAGTTCTTC. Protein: CASSSTGTENEQFF.

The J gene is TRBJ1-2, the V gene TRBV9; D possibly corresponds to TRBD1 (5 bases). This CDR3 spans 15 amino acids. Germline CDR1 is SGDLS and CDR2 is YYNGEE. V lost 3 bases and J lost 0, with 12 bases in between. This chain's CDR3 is CASSDRDSPNYGYTF. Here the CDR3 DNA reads TGTGCCAGCAGCGATCGGGACTCCCCTAACTATGGCTACACCTTC.

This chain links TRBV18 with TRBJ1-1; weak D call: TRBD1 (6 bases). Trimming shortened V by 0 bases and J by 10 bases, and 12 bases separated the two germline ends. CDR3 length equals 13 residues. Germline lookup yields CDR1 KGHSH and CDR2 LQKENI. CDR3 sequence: CASSPPSRGVAFF. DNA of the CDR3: TGTGCCAGCTCACCACCATCCAGGGGCGTAGCTTTCTTT.

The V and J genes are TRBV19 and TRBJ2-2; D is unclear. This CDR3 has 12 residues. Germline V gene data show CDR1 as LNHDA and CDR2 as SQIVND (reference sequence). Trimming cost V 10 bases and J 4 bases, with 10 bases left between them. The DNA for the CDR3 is TGTGCCACCAGCGACTTCACCGGGGAGCTGTTTTTT. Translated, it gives CATSDFTGELFF.

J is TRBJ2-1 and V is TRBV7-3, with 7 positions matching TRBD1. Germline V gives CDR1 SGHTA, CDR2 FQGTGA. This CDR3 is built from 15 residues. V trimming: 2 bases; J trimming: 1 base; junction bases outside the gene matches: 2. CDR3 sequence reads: CASSLQGESYNEQFF. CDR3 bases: TGTGCCAGCAGCTTACAGGGGGAGTCCTACAATGAGCAGTTCTTC. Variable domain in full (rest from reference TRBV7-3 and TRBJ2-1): GAGVSQTPSNKVTEKGKYVELRCDPISGHTALYWYRQSLGQGPEFLIYFQGTGAADDSGLPNDRFFAVRPEGSVSTLKIQRTERGDSAVYLCASSLQGESYNEQFFGPGTRLTVL.